This T cell receptor (beta chain) originates from a study of CD8+ T cells in alopecia areata. Study details: Treated patients were given oral tofacitinib, which was dosed at 5 to 10 mg twice daily.

The treatment here: oral pan-JAK inhibitor, 5-10 mg twice daily. cDNA reverse transcribed from extracted RNA served as the sequencing template. The table came from immunoSEQ multiplex PCR; TCRdb's copy has only in-frame clones and leaves some out. The sample lists more than 95,000 clones; approximately 59% were seen once. This clone was seen a few times. CDR1 and CDR2 from the germline V gene are GTSNPN and SVGIG (reference sequence). With 0 bases clipped from V and 10 bases from J, the junction kept 4 bases outside the gene matches. CDR3 size: 13 residues. The sample in question was CD8+ T cells sorted from blood, obtained at week 4, from a patient treated with tofacitinib. The rearrangement joins TRBV30 to TRBJ1-5; 9 bases match TRBD1. This receptor was taken from a human donor with alopecia areata. CDR3: CAWSVTGGHPQHF. The CDR3 DNA is TGTGCCTGGAGTGTGACAGGGGGTCATCCCCAGCATTTT.